This is a list of T cell receptor beta chains from one sample in a study of human T cells and chemical hapten exposure. TCRdb re-derived calls from the RACE reads in MiXCR, one entry per CDR3 protein. Of 300,000 to 400,000 distinct CDR3 sequences in the sample, more than 4.5% were seen once. The sample consisted of whole blood, taken in connection with sensitization to the hapten diphenylcyclopropenone (DPC). All receptors derive from a woman in her forties or fifties with alopecia areata. Some clones in this sample may be carry-over from other donors' samples. Both conserved end residues are part of each CDR3. A D gene is named only where the DNA matches it firmly. Clone size appears in some rows only: once, few, many, or a class for an expanded clone.

clone size | J gene | D gene | V gene | CDR3 DNA | CDR3 protein
few | TRBJ2-1 | - | TRBV5-4 | TGTGCCAGCAGCCCTATTTGGGGTAAGGACAATGAGCAGTTCTTC | CASSPIWGKDNEQFF
many | TRBJ2-3 | TRBD2 | TRBV12-3/TRBV12-4 | TGTGCCAGCAGTATCCCCGGGACTAGTCCAGATACGCAGTATTTT | CASSIPGTSPDTQYF
many | TRBJ2-1 | - | TRBV7-2 | TGTGCCAGCAGCTCCCCTAACGCAGCGGCCATGTCCTACAATGAGCAGTTCTTC | CASSSPNAAAMSYNEQFF
- | TRBJ1-2 | - | TRBV3-1 | TGTGCCACCCTAGGAGGGGCTATGGGAGGCTACACCTTC | CATLGGAMGGYTF
- | TRBJ1-5 | - | TRBV6-2/TRBV6-3 | TGTGCCAGCAGACCCTGGACAGACGCCGCCAGACAGCCCCAGCATTTT | CASRPWTDAARQPQHF
many | TRBJ2-2 | - | TRBV28 | TGTGCCAGCAGTTTCTCCTCCAGTCTCACCGGGGAGCTGTTTTTT | CASSFSSSLTGELFF
- | TRBJ2-5 | TRBD1 | TRBV5-4 | TGTGCCAGCAAACCGAGGGACAGGGGCGAAGAGACCCAGTACTTC | CASKPRDRGEETQYF
- | TRBJ2-1 | TRBD2 | TRBV20-1 | TGCAGTGCTACGGGCGGGAGTCTGAGGAATGAGCAGTTCTTC | CSATGGSLRNEQFF
few | TRBJ1-1 | TRBD1 | TRBV12-3/TRBV12-4 | TGTGCCAGCAGCTTCCCGGGACAGGTTTCTGAAGCTTTCTTT | CASSFPGQVSEAFF
many | TRBJ1-1 | - | TRBV6-5 | TGTGCCACCAAGACATCGAACACTGAAGCTTTCTTT | CATKTSNTEAFF
many | TRBJ2-7 | - | TRBV6-2/TRBV6-3 | TGTGCCAGCAGTTACACGGGAGAGGGCTTGGAGCAGTACTTC | CASSYTGEGLEQYF
many | TRBJ1-6 | TRBD1 | TRBV4-3 | TGCGCCAGCAGCCAGGAGACAGGGGGCCCCGAACCCCTCCACTTT | CASSQETGGPEPLHF
- | TRBJ1-4 | TRBD1 | TRBV27 | TGTGCCAGCAGTTTTCGGGGGACAGACAATGAAAAACTGTTTTTT | CASSFRGTDNEKLFF
many | TRBJ2-7 | - | TRBV2 | TGTGCCAGCAGTGACCGCTGGGCCTCCTACGAGCAGTACTTC | CASSDRWASYEQYF
- | TRBJ1-1 | - | TRBV5-4 | TGTGCCGGCACCTTCCGGGGCACTGAAGCTTTCTTT | CAGTFRGTEAFF
few | TRBJ2-7 | - | TRBV3-1 | TGTGCCAGCAGCCACCAAGGCTTACAGGGAAACGAGCAGTACTTC | CASSHQGLQGNEQYF
few | TRBJ1-2 | - | TRBV27 | TGTGCCAGCAGTTTTGCTCCCGTTAACTATGGCTACACCTTC | CASSFAPVNYGYTF
- | TRBJ2-7 | - | TRBV6-6 | TGTGCCAGCAGTAACGACTGGGACTACGAGCAGTACTTC | CASSNDWDYEQYF
many | TRBJ1-1 | - | TRBV6-2/TRBV6-3 | TGTGCCAGCAGTCTCCCCTTCCAGGGCTCTGAAGCTTTCTTT | CASSLPFQGSEAFF
- | TRBJ2-2 | - | TRBV7-9 | TGTGCCAGCAGCTCCCCAGGGAGGAACACCGGGGAGCTGTTTTTT | CASSSPGRNTGELFF
few | TRBJ1-1 | - | TRBV20-1 | TGCAGTGCTAGTCGGGCAACTAAAGCTTTCTTT | CSASRATKAFF
many | TRBJ2-7 | TRBD2 | TRBV30 | TGTGCCGTTAGCGGGAGCCCTCAGAGCTCCTACGAGCAGTACTTC | CAVSGSPQSSYEQYF
few | TRBJ2-3 | TRBD2 | TRBV12-3/TRBV12-4 | TGTGCCAGCAGTAAAGCCGGACTAGTCGGAACAGATACGCAGTATTTT | CASSKAGLVGTDTQYF
few | TRBJ2-2 | TRBD1 | TRBV3-1 | TGTGCCAGCAGCCTTCCTCCGGGACAGGGGCTTCCCGGGGAGCTGTTTTTT | CASSLPPGQGLPGELFF
many | TRBJ1-5 | TRBD1 | TRBV5-6 | TGTGCCAGCAGCCTTCGACAGGGAGGCCTGGCGGAGCAGCCCCAGCATTTT | CASSLRQGGLAEQPQHF